Listed below are T cell receptor beta chains from one sample, sequenced in a study of blood T cell repertoires in COVID-19. Clones were sequenced by immunoSEQ multiplex PCR, and TCRdb holds only the in-frame ones, with some missing. The sample lists about 110,000 clones, approximately 90% occurring once. The specimen was peripheral blood. These receptors were collected from a man in his forties or fifties with active or convalescent COVID-19. CDR3s leave out the opening cysteine and the closing phenylalanine or tryptophan. Size values are once, few and many counts, or a class for expanded clones, and some rows have none.

CDR3 protein	V gene	J gene	clone size
ASSLDWTSDNTGELF	TRBV11-3	TRBJ2-2	few
ASSDTFNEQF	TRBV19	TRBJ2-1	few
ATRRETYEQY	TRBV11-2	TRBJ2-7	few
AWTRFDTEAF	TRBV30	TRBJ1-1	NA
ASSVAGGLIIQETQY	TRBV28	TRBJ2-5	NA
ASSYSIEAGGDEQY	TRBV6-5	TRBJ2-7	NA
ASSPPVRGGMNTEAF	TRBV18	TRBJ1-1	once
ASSEGSAGRNQPQH	TRBV6-1	TRBJ1-5	NA
AISVGVEHNEQF	TRBV10-3	TRBJ2-1	NA
ASSDPYQMRQPQH	TRBV6-4	TRBJ1-5	NA
ASSRDRGGQETQY	TRBV5-4	TRBJ2-5	NA
ASSWGQGVGETQY	TRBV7-2	TRBJ2-5	NA
SASLVEPLKNTEAF	TRBV20-1	TRBJ1-1	few
ASSEGNRYYGYT	TRBV25-1	TRBJ1-2	NA
ASSYRGLNTEAF	TRBV6-5	TRBJ1-1	NA
ASSSTNFLAGGPGF	TRBV27	TRBJ2-1	NA
ASSPVVDRAYGYT	TRBV18	TRBJ1-2	NA
ASSSRLAGALGTDTQY	TRBV11-2	TRBJ2-3	NA
ASSFGAGGPVGELF	TRBV7-9	TRBJ2-2	NA
ASSTGQELNSNQPQH	TRBV6-2/TRBV6-3	TRBJ1-5	NA
ASSFGLAEGNEQF	TRBV11-2	TRBJ2-1	NA
ASSTDRGRDEKLF	TRBV7-2	TRBJ1-4	NA
ASSERDGSGEGEQF	TRBV6-1	TRBJ2-1	once
SAREAYEQY	TRBV20-1	TRBJ2-7	once
ASSFDKDTEAF	TRBV5-6	TRBJ1-1	NA
ASSLQASGFYNEQF	TRBV2	TRBJ2-1	NA
ATSREAGGPETQY	TRBV15	TRBJ2-5	once
ASSLRGQSGNTIY	TRBV4-1	TRBJ1-3	few
ASSLGAGAGEQY	TRBV13	TRBJ2-7	NA
AISVLSGSSYNEQF	TRBV10-3	TRBJ2-1	NA
ASSPRTGGYTGELF	TRBV7-7	TRBJ2-2	NA
ASTTRGLAGVSAGELF	TRBV27	TRBJ2-2	NA
ASSNRGLSNYGYT	TRBV6-5	TRBJ1-2	NA
ASSLEAMNGGTEAF	TRBV7-2	TRBJ1-1	NA
ASSQDFRGNIQY	TRBV4-3	TRBJ2-4	NA
ASSESGIQGAREKLF	TRBV13	TRBJ1-4	NA
ASSPAGTSFPSYEQY	TRBV7-7	TRBJ2-7	once
ASSLRQGPSEAF	TRBV5-1	TRBJ1-1	NA
ASSQDRATAF	TRBV7-2	TRBJ1-1	NA
ASSQEDPGGDRGGTEAF	TRBV23-1	TRBJ1-1	NA
ASKRDAGNVQY	TRBV19	TRBJ2-3	NA
ASSFVAAKDEEQF	TRBV11-3	TRBJ2-1	NA
ASGLVLGQPLDTQY	TRBV12-5	TRBJ2-3	NA
ASSNFRQGSFKDIQY	TRBV21-1	TRBJ2-4	NA
ASSSLLDQPQH	TRBV12-3/TRBV12-4	TRBJ1-5	NA
ASSFGQGYQPQH	TRBV5-6	TRBJ1-5	NA
SVARGTVTYEQY	TRBV29-1	TRBJ2-7	NA
ASSRSGSLGTGELF	TRBV18	TRBJ2-2	NA
ASSLGQTSTDTQY	TRBV11-3	TRBJ2-3	NA
ASSRTSGRAEQF	TRBV6-2/TRBV6-3	TRBJ2-1	NA
ASSGGLAGGPTGELF	TRBV28	TRBJ2-2	NA
ASSANAQGTSTDTQY	TRBV6-1	TRBJ2-3	NA
ASSLGLAGGLVDTQY	TRBV5-1	TRBJ2-3	NA
ASSQDEDRTFQF	TRBV4-2	TRBJ2-1	NA
ASSSQTGKGTEAF	TRBV7-8	TRBJ1-1	NA
SVRDRGHGNTEAF	TRBV29-1	TRBJ1-1	NA
ASSIHGTLSSPLH	TRBV19	TRBJ1-6	NA
ASSLARVDTQY	TRBV6-2/TRBV6-3	TRBJ2-3	NA
ASSGHGGLAGGPSYNEQF	TRBV27	TRBJ2-1	NA